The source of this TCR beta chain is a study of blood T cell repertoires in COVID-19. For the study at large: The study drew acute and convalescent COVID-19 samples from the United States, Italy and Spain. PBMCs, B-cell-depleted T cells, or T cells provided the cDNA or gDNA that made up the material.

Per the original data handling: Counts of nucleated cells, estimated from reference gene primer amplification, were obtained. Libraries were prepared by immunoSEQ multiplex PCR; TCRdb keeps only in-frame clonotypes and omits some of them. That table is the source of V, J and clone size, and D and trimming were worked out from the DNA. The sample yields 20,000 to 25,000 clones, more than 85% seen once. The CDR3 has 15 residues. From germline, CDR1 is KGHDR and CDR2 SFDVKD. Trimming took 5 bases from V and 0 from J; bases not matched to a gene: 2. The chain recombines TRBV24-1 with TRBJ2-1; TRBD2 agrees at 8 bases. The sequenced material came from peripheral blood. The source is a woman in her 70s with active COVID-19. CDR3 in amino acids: CATSGTSGSYNEQFF. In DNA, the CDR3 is TGTGCCACCAGTGGAACTAGCGGCTCCTACAATGAGCAGTTCTTC.